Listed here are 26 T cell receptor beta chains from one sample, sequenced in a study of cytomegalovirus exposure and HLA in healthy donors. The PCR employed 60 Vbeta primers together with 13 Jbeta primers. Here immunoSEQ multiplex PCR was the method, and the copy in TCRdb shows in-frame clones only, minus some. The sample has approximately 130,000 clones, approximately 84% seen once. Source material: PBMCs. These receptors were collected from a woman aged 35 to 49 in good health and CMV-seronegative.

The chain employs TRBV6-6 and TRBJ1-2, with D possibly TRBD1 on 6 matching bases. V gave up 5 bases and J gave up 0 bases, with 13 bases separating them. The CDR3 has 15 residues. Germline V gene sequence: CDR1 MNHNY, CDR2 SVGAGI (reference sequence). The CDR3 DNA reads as TGTGCCAGCAGTCGACGGGACACCTCTAACTATGGCTACACCTTC. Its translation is CASSRRDTSNYGYTF.

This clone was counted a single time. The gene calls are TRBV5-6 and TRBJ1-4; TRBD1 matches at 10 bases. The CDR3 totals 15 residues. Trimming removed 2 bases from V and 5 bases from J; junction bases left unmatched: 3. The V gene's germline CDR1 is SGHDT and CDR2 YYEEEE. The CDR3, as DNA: TGTGCCAGCAGCTTCATGGGACAGGGGAATGAAAAACTGTTTTTT. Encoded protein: CASSFMGQGNEKLFF.

CDR3 region: CASSAPDWKSTDTQYF. The CDR3, as DNA: TGTGCCAGCAGTGCCCCGGACTGGAAGAGCACAGATACGCAGTATTTT. The chain recombines TRBV6-4 with TRBJ2-3; perhaps TRBD2 as D (5 bases). This CDR3 is built from 16 residues. Germline lookup yields CDR1 MRHNA and CDR2 SNTAGT. V lost 4 bases to trimming and J lost 0 bases, with 14 bases between them.

The CDR3 nucleotides are TGTGCCAGCAGCTGGAATCCGGGACAGACACGATACGAGCAGTACTTC. This gives the protein CASSWNPGQTRYEQYF. This sequence joins TRBV5-6 and TRBJ2-7; TRBD1 matches at 7 bases. The CDR3 contains 16 residues. Per germline, CDR1 SGHDT and CDR2 YYEEEE. J was trimmed by 4 bases and V by 3 bases; bases with no gene match: 13.

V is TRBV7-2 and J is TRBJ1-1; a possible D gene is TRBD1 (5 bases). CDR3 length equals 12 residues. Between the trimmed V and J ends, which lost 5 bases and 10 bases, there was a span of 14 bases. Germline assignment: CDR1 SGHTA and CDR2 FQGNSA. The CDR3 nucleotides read TGTGCCAGCAGCCAACCGGGACTCGTAGCTTTCTTT. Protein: CASSQPGLVAFF. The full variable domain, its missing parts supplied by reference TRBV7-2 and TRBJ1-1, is GAGVSQSPSNKVTEKGKDVELRCDPISGHTALYWYRQSLGQGLEFLIYFQGNSAPDKSGLPSDRFSAERTGGSVSTLTIQRTQQEDSAVYLCASSQPGLVAFFGQGTRLTVV.

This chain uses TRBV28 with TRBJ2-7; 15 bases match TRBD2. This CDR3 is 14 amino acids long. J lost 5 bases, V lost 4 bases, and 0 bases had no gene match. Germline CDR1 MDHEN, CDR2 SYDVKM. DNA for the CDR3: TGTGCCAGCAGTTGGACTAGCGGGAGGGACGAGCAGTACTTC. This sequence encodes CASSWTSGRDEQYF.

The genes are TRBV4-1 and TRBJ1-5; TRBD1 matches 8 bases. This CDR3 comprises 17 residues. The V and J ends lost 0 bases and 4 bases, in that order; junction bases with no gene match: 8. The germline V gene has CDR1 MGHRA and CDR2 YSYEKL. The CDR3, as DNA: TGCGCCAGCAGCCAAGATGGTTCGAGGACAGGGAATCAGCCCCAGCATTTT. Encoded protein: CASSQDGSRTGNQPQHF.

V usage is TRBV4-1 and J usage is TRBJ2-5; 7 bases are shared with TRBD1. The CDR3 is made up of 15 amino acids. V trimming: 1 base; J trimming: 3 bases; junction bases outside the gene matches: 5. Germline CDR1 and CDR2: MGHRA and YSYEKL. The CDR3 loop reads CASSQGFTGEETQYF. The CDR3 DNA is TGCGCCAGCAGCCAAGGCTTCACAGGGGAAGAGACCCAGTACTTC.

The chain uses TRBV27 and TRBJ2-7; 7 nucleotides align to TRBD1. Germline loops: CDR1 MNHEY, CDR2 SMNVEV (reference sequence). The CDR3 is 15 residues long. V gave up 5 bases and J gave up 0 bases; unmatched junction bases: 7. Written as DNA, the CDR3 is TGTGCCAGCAGTACCGGACAGGCGAGCTCCTACGAGCAGTACTTC. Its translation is CASSTGQASSYEQYF.

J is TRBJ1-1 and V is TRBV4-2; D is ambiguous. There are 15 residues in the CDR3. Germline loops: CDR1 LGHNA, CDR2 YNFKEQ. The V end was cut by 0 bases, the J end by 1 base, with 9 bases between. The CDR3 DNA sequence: TGTGCCAGCAGCCAAGATCCGGGATGGAACACTGAAGCTTTCTTT. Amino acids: CASSQDPGWNTEAFF.

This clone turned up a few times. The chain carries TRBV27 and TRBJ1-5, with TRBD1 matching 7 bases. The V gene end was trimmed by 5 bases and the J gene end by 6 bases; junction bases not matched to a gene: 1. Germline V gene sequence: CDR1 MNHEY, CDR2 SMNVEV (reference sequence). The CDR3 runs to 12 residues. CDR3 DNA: TGTGCCAGCAGTCACAGGGGTCAGCCCCAGCATTTT. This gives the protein CASSHRGQPQHF.

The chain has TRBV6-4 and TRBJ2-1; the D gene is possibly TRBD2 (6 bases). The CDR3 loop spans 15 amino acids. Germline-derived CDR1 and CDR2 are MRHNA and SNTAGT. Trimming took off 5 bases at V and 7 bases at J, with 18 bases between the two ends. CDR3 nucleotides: TGTGCCAGCAGTTTACGGCAGGCGGCGGGGAATGAGCAGTTCTTC. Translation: CASSLRQAAGNEQFF.

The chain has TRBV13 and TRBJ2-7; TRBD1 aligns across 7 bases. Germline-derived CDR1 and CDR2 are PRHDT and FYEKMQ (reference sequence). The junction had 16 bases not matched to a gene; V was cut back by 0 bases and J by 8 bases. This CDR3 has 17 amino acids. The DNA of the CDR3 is TGTGCCAGCAGCTTAGGATTAGGGACAGAGCCCTTAAACCAGCAGTACTTC. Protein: CASSLGLGTEPLNQQYF.

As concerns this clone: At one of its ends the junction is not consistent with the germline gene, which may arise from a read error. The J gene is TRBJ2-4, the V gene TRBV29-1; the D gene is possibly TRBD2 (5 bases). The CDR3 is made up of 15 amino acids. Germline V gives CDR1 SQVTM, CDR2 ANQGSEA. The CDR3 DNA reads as TGCAGCGTTGAAGCTTTAGACACCCCGGGGAACAGTCAGTACTTC. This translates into CSVEALDTPGNSQYF.

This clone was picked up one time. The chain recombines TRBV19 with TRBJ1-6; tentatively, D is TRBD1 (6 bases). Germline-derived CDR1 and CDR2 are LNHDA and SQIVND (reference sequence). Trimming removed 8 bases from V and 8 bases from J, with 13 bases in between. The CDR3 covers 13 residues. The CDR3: CASQGSGDSPLHF. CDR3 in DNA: TGTGCCAGTCAGGGGTCAGGGGATTCACCCCTCCACTTT.

The chain's CDR3 is CASSLPREVISYTF. CDR3 in DNA: TGTGCCAGCAGCTTACCAAGGGAGGTAATCAGCTACACCTTC. The chain carries TRBV11-2 and TRBJ1-2; D unclear. Between the trimmed V and J ends, which lost 2 bases and 9 bases, there was a span of 16 bases. Germline V gene data show CDR1 as SGHAT and CDR2 as FQNNGV. This CDR3 is 14 amino acids long.

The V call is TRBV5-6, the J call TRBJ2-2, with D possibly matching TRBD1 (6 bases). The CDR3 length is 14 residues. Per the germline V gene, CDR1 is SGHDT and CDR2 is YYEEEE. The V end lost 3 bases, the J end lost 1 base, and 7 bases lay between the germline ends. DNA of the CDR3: TGTGCCAGCAGCTGGGGACAGAACACCGGGGAGCTGTTTTTT. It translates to CASSWGQNTGELFF.

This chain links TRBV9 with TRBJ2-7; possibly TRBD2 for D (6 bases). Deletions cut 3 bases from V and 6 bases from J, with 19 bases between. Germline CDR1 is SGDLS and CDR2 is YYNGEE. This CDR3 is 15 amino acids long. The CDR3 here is CASSAVGTPGVEQYF. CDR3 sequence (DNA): TGTGCCAGCAGCGCGGTCGGGACTCCCGGCGTCGAGCAGTACTTC.

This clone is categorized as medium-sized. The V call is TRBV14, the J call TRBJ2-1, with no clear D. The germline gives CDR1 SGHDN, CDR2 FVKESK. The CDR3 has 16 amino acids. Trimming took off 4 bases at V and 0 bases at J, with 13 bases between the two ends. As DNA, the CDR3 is TGTGCCAGCAGCCCTGGTGATTCGAGCTCCTACAATGAGCAGTTCTTC. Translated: CASSPGDSSSYNEQFF.

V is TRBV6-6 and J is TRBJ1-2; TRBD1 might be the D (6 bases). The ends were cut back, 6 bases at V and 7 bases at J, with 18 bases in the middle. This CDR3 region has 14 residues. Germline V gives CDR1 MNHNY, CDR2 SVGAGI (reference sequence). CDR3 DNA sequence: TGTGCCAGCAGCCAGAATGAAGGGGGAGTTGGCTACACCTTC. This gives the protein CASSQNEGGVGYTF.

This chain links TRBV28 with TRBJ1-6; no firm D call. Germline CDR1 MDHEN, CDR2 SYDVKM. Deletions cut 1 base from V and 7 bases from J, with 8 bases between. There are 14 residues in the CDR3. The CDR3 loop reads CASSLYRSNSPLHF. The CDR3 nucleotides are TGTGCCAGCAGTTTATATAGATCCAATTCACCCCTCCACTTT.

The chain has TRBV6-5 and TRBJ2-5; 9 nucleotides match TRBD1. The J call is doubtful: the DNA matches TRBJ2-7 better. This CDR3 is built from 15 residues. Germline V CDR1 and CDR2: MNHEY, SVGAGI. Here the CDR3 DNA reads TGTGCCAGCGCCACCCGGGACAGGGCCTCCTACGAGCAGTACTTC. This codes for CASATRDRASYEQYF.

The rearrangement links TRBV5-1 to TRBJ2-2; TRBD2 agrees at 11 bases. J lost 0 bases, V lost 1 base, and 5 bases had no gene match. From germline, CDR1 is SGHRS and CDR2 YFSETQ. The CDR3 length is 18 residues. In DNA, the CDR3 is TGCGCCAGCAGCTTGACTAGCGGGGGTTACGCGAACACCGGGGAGCTGTTTTTT. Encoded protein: CASSLTSGGYANTGELFF.

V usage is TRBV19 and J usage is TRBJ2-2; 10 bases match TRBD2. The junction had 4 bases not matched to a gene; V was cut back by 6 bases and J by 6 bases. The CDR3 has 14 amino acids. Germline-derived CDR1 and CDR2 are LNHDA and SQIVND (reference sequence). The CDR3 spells CASRRAGGPGELFF. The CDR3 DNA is TGTGCCAGTAGACGAGCGGGGGGGCCCGGGGAGCTGTTTTTT.

The CDR3 DNA follows: TGTGCCAGCAGCCCCCGGGACAGAGACACCTACGAGCAGTACTTC. The encoded protein is CASSPRDRDTYEQYF. V is TRBV11-2 and J is TRBJ2-7; 7 nucleotides line up with TRBD1. The trim removed 5 bases at V and 2 bases at J, leaving 9 bases unmatched. Germline CDR1 SGHAT, CDR2 FQNNGV. CDR3 size: 15 residues.

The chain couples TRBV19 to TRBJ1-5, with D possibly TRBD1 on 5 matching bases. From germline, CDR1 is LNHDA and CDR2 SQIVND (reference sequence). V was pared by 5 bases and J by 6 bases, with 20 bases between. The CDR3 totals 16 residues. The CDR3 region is CASSPPSPGGAQPQHF. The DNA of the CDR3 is TGTGCCAGTAGTCCGCCCTCCCCCGGAGGGGCTCAGCCCCAGCATTTT.